This note documents a single T cell receptor beta chain sequence. The antigen is unknown. Primed by a sample-barcoded 5' primer and a J-beta primer mix, a second PCR proceeded for 7 to 11 cycles. One entry per CDR3 protein results from TCRdb running MiXCR on the 5' RACE reads. The sample has over 1.5 million distinct CDR3 sequences; 40% to 55% are singletons. The sample comes from a study of blood T cells in healthy people across ages. Notes on the study in general: PBMCs went unsorted, and a conclusive naive versus antigen-experienced comparison was therefore prevented. Aged donors had fewer naive CD4+ cells and lower diversity than long-lived donors.

The junction had 6 bases not matched to a gene; V was cut back by 5 bases and J by 0 bases. CDR1 is MNHEY and CDR2 is SVGAGI in the germline V gene. The CDR3 loop spans 16 amino acids. Every sample had a minimum of 6 million PBMCs isolated. Sequencing was performed on blood. This clonotype originated in a woman in her thirties or forties in good health. V and J are TRBV6-5 and TRBJ2-1; 8 positions match TRBD1. CDR3 protein: CASSRTGGSSYNEQFF. The CDR3 DNA reads as TGTGCCAGCAGTCGTACAGGGGGTTCCTCCTACAATGAGCAGTTCTTC.